These 9 T cell receptor beta chains were all obtained from the same sample, sequenced in a study of shared clonotypes between healthy human individuals. Only in-frame clones appear in the TCRdb table, and some are missing; sequencing was by immunoSEQ multiplex PCR. Of a few hundred thousand clones listed, over 70% are singletons. The material sequenced was memory CD4+ T cells sorted from blood. The sample's subset: CD45RA-negative fraction. All receptors derive from a man aged 30 to 45 in good health.

This chain joins TRBV6-5 and TRBJ1-5; 10 bases agree with TRBD1. The germline V gene has CDR1 MNHEY and CDR2 SVGAGI. V shed 6 bases and J 15 bases; nucleotides not matched to a gene: 17. The CDR3 is 15 amino acids. As DNA, the CDR3 is TGTGCCAGCAGCCTTGGACAGGGGGTCGGAGGGGCCTGGCATTTT. Amino acid sequence: CASSLGQGVGGAWHF.

The chain combines TRBV4-2 with TRBJ2-5; TRBD2 matches at 13 bases. CDR1 is LGHNA, CDR2 YNFKEQ, per germline. After removal of 1 base from V and 4 bases from J, the junction contained 6 bases not matched to a gene. The CDR3 covers 17 residues. In DNA form, the CDR3 reads TGTGCCAGCAGCCAAGCGGGGACTAGCGGGATGGGAGAGACCCAGTACTTC. Protein product: CASSQAGTSGMGETQYF.

CDR3 nucleotide sequence: TGTGCCAGCAGCTCGACCCTATCGGAGACCCAGTACTTC. It specifies CASSSTLSETQYF. The chain has TRBV11-2 and TRBJ2-5; D not certain. The CDR3 is 13 residues long. V lost 4 bases to trimming and J lost 5 bases, with 11 bases between them. CDR1 is SGHAT, CDR2 FQNNGV, per germline.

The chain joins TRBV7-8 to TRBJ2-1; perhaps TRBD2 as D (6 bases). This CDR3 has 14 residues. Germline V gene sequence: CDR1 SGHVS, CDR2 FQNEAQ. V was pared by 3 bases and J by 8 bases, with 14 bases between. The CDR3 loop is CASSLRDSLYEQFF. The CDR3 DNA reads TGTGCCAGCAGCTTGCGGGACTCTCTTTATGAGCAGTTCTTC.

This clone was counted only a few times. The chain employs TRBV29-1 and TRBJ2-1; D might be TRBD2 (6 bases). This CDR3 has 12 amino acids. Germline V gene data show CDR1 as SQVTM and CDR2 as ANQGSEA. The germline V and J ends were trimmed by 7 bases and 7 bases, with 14 bases remaining between them. The CDR3 reads CSGRGGNNEQFF. CDR3 DNA sequence: TGCAGCGGCCGCGGCGGGAATAATGAGCAGTTCTTC.

The CDR3 loop is CASSFISTITGTGLYEQYF. The CDR3 region has the DNA TGTGCCAGCAGTTTTATCTCAACCATAACCGGGACAGGGTTATACGAGCAGTACTTC. The chain is built from TRBV28 and TRBJ2-7; the match to TRBD1 covers 9 bases. V shed 3 bases and J 4 bases; nucleotides not matched to a gene: 19. The V gene's germline CDR1 is MDHEN and CDR2 SYDVKM. The CDR3 spans 19 residues.

The rearrangement joins TRBV28 to TRBJ1-3; 7 positions agree with TRBD1. CDR1 is MDHEN and CDR2 is SYDVKM in the germline V gene. CDR3 length: 15 residues. J was trimmed by 1 base and V by 6 bases; bases with no gene match: 6. CDR3 sequence: CASSPPGQSGNTIYF. CDR3 DNA sequence: TGTGCCAGCAGCCCTCCGGGACAGTCTGGAAACACCATATATTTT.

This clone was recorded only once. The rearrangement joins TRBV14 to TRBJ2-5, with a possible D match to TRBD2 (5 bases). CDR1 and CDR2 from the germline V gene are SGHDN and FVKESK. The CDR3 extends over 13 amino acids. Trimming removed 8 bases at V and 11 bases at J, with 21 bases between. The CDR3, as DNA: TGTGCCAGCGGCATAGCGCCCGCCGGGGAGCAGTACTTC. As protein: CASGIAPAGEQYF. The full variable domain, completed using reference TRBV14 and TRBJ2-5, is EAGVTQFPSHSVIEKGQTVTLRCDPISGHDNLYWYRRVMGKEIKFLLHFVKESKQDESGMPNNRFLAERTGGTYSTLKVQPAELEDSGVYFCASGIAPAGEQYFGPGTRLLVL.

The rearrangement uses TRBV5-1 and TRBJ2-7, with 15 positions matching TRBD2. J gave up 6 bases and V 6 bases, and 10 bases lay outside the gene matches. The CDR3 has 16 amino acids. Germline CDR1 is SGHRS and CDR2 is YFSETQ. Here the CDR3 DNA reads TGCGCCAGCAACGCCAGGGGACTAGCGGGAGGTAGCGAGCAGTACTTC. Amino acid sequence: CASNARGLAGGSEQYF.